The next 11 T cell receptor beta chains were all read from a single sample in a study of blood T cell repertoires in COVID-19. Only in-frame clones appear in the TCRdb table, and some are missing; sequencing was by immunoSEQ multiplex PCR. The data show roughly 320,000 clones, about 87% seen once. The sequenced sample consisted of peripheral blood. The receptors were sampled from a woman aged 45-59 years with COVID-19, enrolled during active disease.

This chain links TRBV2 with TRBJ2-7, with 11 bases fitting TRBD2. J lost 5 bases, V lost 6 bases, and 0 bases had no gene match. This CDR3 spans 12 amino acids. Germline values: CDR1 SNHLY, CDR2 FYNNEI. DNA of the CDR3: TGTGCCAGCAGACTAGCGGGAGACGAGCAGTACTTC. Encoded protein: CASRLAGDEQYF.

This clone was seen only a few times. The J gene is TRBJ2-7, the V gene TRBV20-1; D ambiguous. Deletions cut 3 bases from V and 3 bases from J, with 9 bases between. The CDR3 covers 12 residues. Germline values: CDR1 DFQATT, CDR2 SNEGSKA (reference sequence). CDR3 sequence reads: CSASGRVYEQYF. CDR3 nucleotide sequence: TGCAGTGCTAGTGGTCGGGTCTACGAGCAGTACTTC.

This clone was detected once. The gene calls are TRBV18 and TRBJ2-1, with D tentatively TRBD1 (6 bases). The CDR3 is 13 amino acids. V lost 2 bases and J 8 bases, leaving 10 bases between the germline ends. Germline-derived CDR1 and CDR2 are KGHSH and LQKENI. CDR3 sequence (DNA): TGTGCCAGCTCACCAACAGGGATCGATGAGCAGTTCTTC. It encodes CASSPTGIDEQFF.

This clone occurred a few times. The V gene is TRBV7-9, the J gene TRBJ1-6; 8 positions agree with TRBD1. Losses at the gene ends were 5 bases for V and 2 bases for J; bases not matched to a gene: 8. The CDR3 spans 17 residues. The germline V gene has CDR1 SEHNR and CDR2 FQNEAQ (reference sequence). CDR3 sequence (DNA): TGTGCCAGCAGCCCAGACCAGGGGGCCACCTATAATTCACCCCTCCACTTT. It is translated as CASSPDQGATYNSPLHF.

The rearrangement uses TRBV19 and TRBJ1-2; 8 positions match TRBD1. CDR3 length equals 14 residues. J gave up 1 base and V 3 bases, and 1 base lay outside the gene matches. Looked up from germline, CDR1 is LNHDA and CDR2 is SQIVND (reference sequence). CDR3 DNA: TGTGCCAGTAGTATGGGACAGGTTAACTATGGCTACACCTTC. Protein product: CASSMGQVNYGYTF.

The chain has TRBV2 and TRBJ2-7, with 7 bases fitting TRBD1. Trimming removed 6 bases from V and 2 bases from J; junction bases left unmatched: 7. Germline CDR1 reads SNHLY; CDR2 reads FYNNEI. This CDR3 is built from 14 residues. CDR3 DNA: TGTGCCAGCAGCCGGGACAGAGCCACCTACGAGCAGTACTTC. This sequence encodes CASSRDRATYEQYF.

V gene TRBV2 combines with J gene TRBJ2-7; D gene ambiguous. Trimming removed 7 bases at V and 9 bases at J, with 22 bases between. The length of the CDR3 is 14 residues. Germline values: CDR1 SNHLY, CDR2 FYNNEI. The CDR3 sequence is CASTLLSSPVGQYF. CDR3 DNA: TGTGCCAGCACCCTCCTGAGCTCCCCTGTCGGGCAGTACTTC.

The chain joins TRBV7-7 to TRBJ2-1; TRBD1 agrees at 10 bases. This CDR3 comprises 15 residues. Germline V gene sequence: CDR1 SSHAT, CDR2 FNYEAQ (reference sequence). The V gene end was trimmed by 5 bases and the J gene end by 3 bases; junction bases not matched to a gene: 4. DNA for the CDR3: TGTGCCAGCAGCCGGGACAGGGGTAACTACAATGAGCAGTTCTTC. Its translation is CASSRDRGNYNEQFF.

The chain combines TRBV3-1 (or the pseudogene TRBV3-2) with TRBJ1-5, with D possibly being TRBD1 (5 bases). The CDR3 sequence is 15 residues long. V lost 0 bases to trimming and J lost 6 bases, with 12 bases between them. Germline loops: CDR1 LGHDT, CDR2 YNNKEL (reference sequence). DNA for the CDR3: TGTGCCAGCAGCCAAGACCCCAGGGCTGCTCAGCCCCAGCATTTT. Residues: CASSQDPRAAQPQHF.

This sequence joins TRBV19 and TRBJ1-2, with TRBD1 matching over 7 bases. In germline, CDR1 is LNHDA, CDR2 SQIVND (reference sequence). Losses at the gene ends were 6 bases for V and 6 bases for J; bases not matched to a gene: 16. This CDR3 spans 16 amino acids. The CDR3 spells CASSNDRDSRVDGYTF. The CDR3 nucleotides read TGTGCCAGTAGCAATGACCGGGACAGTAGGGTCGATGGCTACACCTTC.

By share, this clone counts as medium-sized. The sample carries other DNA sequences with the same CDR3. Written as DNA, the CDR3 is TGTGCCACCAGCAGAGGATCTAGCTCCTACGAGCAGTACTTC. It encodes CATSRGSSSYEQYF. The chain combines TRBV15 with TRBJ2-7; D unclear. Germline V CDR1 and CDR2: LNHNV, YYDKDF (reference sequence). The V and J ends lost 1 base and 0 bases respectively, with 7 bases between them. There are 14 residues in the CDR3.